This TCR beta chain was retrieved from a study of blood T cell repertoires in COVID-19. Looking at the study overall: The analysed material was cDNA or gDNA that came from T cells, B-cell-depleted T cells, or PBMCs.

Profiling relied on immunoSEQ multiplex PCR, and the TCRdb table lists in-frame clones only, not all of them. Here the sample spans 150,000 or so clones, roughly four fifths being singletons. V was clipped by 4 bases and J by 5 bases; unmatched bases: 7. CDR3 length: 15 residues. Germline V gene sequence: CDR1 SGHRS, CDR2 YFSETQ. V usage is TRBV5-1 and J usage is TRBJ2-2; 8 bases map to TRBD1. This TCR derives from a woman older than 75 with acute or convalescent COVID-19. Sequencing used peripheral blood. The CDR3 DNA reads TGCGCCAGCAGCGGCGGGACAGGAGGGACCGGGGAGCTGTTTTTT. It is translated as CASSGGTGGTGELFF.